A single sample gave rise to the 7 T cell receptor beta chains below, sequenced in a study of cytomegalovirus exposure and HLA in healthy donors (dated by TCRdb to 2017 to 2019). Libraries were prepared through the immunoSEQ multiplex PCR assay. Not all clones reach the TCRdb copy of this immuneACCESS table, which keeps in-frame sequences only. Checked studies attribute under half of the gap to unresolved V genes and leave the rest unexplained. Recorded for this sample are 180,000 or so clones; 75% to 85% of them occurred a single time. Over 10% of the sample belongs to the ten largest clones. The material sequenced was PBMCs. The receptors derive from a woman aged 25-40 years in good health and CMV-seropositive.

This clone appeared once. V gene TRBV6-1 combines with J gene TRBJ2-1; the D gene is possibly TRBD2 (6 bases). In germline, CDR1 is MNHNS, CDR2 SASEGT. The CDR3 is 13 residues long. V was trimmed by 8 bases and J by 7 bases, leaving 15 bases between them. Written as DNA, the CDR3 is TGTGCCAGCTTGCTGGCAGGGAGGAATGAGCAGTTCTTC. Translated, it gives CASLLAGRNEQFF.

V usage is TRBV2 and J usage is TRBJ1-1; D gene uncertain. Between the trimmed V and J ends, which lost 6 bases and 3 bases, there was a span of 14 bases. Germline V lookup: CDR1 SNHLY, CDR2 FYNNEI. This CDR3 spans 14 amino acids. CDR3 sequence (DNA): TGTGCCAGCAGAAGACGGAGTACCGACACTGAAGCTTTCTTT. This translates into CASRRRSTDTEAFF.

The CDR3 DNA reads TGTGCCAGCAGGACAGGGGACACCGGGGAGCTGTTTTTT. The encoded protein is CASRTGDTGELFF. The chain links TRBV9 to TRBJ2-2; 8 positions agree with TRBD1. The CDR3 runs 13 residues. With 5 bases clipped from V and 3 bases from J, the junction kept 0 bases outside the gene matches. Looked up from germline, CDR1 is SGDLS and CDR2 is YYNGEE.

CDR3 nucleotide sequence: TGCAGCGTTGTAAGTAGGATGAGCGGGAGTGGAGATACGCAGTATTTT. It codes for CSVVSRMSGSGDTQYF. This chain joins TRBV29-1 and TRBJ2-3; 8 bases map to TRBD2. Germline loops: CDR1 SQVTM, CDR2 ANQGSEA. The V and J ends lost 4 bases and 5 bases, in that order; junction bases with no gene match: 14. This CDR3 comprises 16 residues.

The chain joins TRBV7-9 to TRBJ1-2, with TRBD1 matching 9 bases. Germline assignment: CDR1 SEHNR and CDR2 FQNEAQ (reference sequence). This CDR3 has 14 amino acids. V was pared by 4 bases and J by 6 bases, with 6 bases of the junction left unmatched. The CDR3 here is CASSSQQGADGYTF. The CDR3 region has the DNA TGTGCCAGCAGCTCGCAACAGGGGGCCGATGGCTACACCTTC.

The J gene is TRBJ1-1, the V gene TRBV5-1; TRBD1 aligns across 7 bases. Trimming took 1 base from V and 4 from J; bases not matched to a gene: 4. CDR3 size: 14 residues. The germline CDR1 and CDR2 sequences are SGHRS and YFSETQ. CDR3 loop: CASSLTGVATEAFF. For the CDR3, the DNA is TGCGCCAGCAGCTTGACAGGGGTTGCCACTGAAGCTTTCTTT.

The rearrangement uses TRBV10-2 and TRBJ2-2; a possible D gene is TRBD2 (7 bases). Trimming stripped 2 bases from V and 5 bases from J, with 12 bases between. CDR3 length: 15 amino acids. Per germline, CDR1 WSHSY and CDR2 SAAADI. This chain's CDR3 is CASSERGEGTGELFF. DNA of the CDR3: TGCGCCAGCAGTGAGAGGGGGGAGGGAACCGGGGAGCTGTTTTTT.